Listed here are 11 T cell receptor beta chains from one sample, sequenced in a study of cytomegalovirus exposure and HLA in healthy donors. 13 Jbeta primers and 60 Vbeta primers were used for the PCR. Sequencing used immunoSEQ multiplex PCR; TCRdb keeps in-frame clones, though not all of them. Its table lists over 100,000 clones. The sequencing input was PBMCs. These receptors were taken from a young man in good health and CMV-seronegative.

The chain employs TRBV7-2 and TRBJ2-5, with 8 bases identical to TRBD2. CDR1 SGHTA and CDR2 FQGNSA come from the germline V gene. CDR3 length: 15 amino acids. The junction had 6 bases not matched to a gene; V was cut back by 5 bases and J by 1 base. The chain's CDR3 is CASSLGGGPQETQYF. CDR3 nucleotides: TGTGCCAGCAGCCTCGGGGGGGGCCCCCAAGAGACCCAGTACTTC.

CDR3 loop: CASSYQGYTEAFF. The CDR3, as DNA: TGTGCCAGCAGTTACCAGGGCTACACTGAAGCTTTCTTT. V usage is TRBV6-6 and J usage is TRBJ1-1; perhaps TRBD1 as D (5 bases). The CDR3 spans 13 residues. Between the trimmed V and J ends, which lost 2 bases and 3 bases, there was a span of 7 bases. CDR1 MNHNY and CDR2 SVGAGI come from the germline V gene (reference sequence).

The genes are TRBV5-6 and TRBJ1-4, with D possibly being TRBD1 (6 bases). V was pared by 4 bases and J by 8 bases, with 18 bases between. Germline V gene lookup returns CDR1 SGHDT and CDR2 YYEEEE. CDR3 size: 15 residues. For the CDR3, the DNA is TGTGCCAGCAGCCTACATCTACAGGGTCCGGAAAAACTGTTTTTT. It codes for CASSLHLQGPEKLFF.

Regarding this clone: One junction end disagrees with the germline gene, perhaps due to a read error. The CDR3 DNA reads TGTGCGGACAGTCCCAATCTAGACAGCGTGATCTTC. It yields the protein CADSPNLDSVIF. The chain couples TRBV6-5 to TRBJ2-1, with D possibly matching TRBD1 (6 bases). The CDR3 length is 12 residues. The germline V gene has CDR1 MNHEY and CDR2 SVGAGI.

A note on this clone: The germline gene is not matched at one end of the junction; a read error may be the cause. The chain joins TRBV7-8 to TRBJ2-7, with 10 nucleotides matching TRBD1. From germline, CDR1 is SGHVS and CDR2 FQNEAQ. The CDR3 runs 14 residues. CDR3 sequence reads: CASSSPTGGELKVF. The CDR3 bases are TGTGCCAGCAGCTCGCCGACAGGGGGCGAGCTGAAAGTTTTC.

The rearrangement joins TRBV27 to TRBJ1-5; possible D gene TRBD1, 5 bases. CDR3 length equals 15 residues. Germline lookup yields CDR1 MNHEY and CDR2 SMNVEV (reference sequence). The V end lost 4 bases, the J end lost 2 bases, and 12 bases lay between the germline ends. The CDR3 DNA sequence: TGTGCCAGCAGTTCAAGGGGTAGGGGCAATCAGCCCCAGCATTTT. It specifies CASSSRGRGNQPQHF.

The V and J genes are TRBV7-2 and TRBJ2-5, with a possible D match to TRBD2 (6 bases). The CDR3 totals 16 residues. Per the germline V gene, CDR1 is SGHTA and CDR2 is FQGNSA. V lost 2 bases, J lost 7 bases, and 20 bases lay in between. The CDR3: CASSLLAGTAEGTQYF. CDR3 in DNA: TGTGCCAGCAGCTTACTGGCGGGAACCGCGGAGGGGACCCAGTACTTC.

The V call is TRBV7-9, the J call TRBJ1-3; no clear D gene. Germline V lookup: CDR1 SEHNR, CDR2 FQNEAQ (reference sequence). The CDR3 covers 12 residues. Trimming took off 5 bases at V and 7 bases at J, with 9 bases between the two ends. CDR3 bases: TGTGCCAGCAGCCCCAAACAGAACACCATATATTTT. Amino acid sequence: CASSPKQNTIYF. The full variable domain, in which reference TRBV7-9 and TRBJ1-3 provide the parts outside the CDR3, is DTGVSQNPRHKITKRGQNVTFRCDPISEHNRLYWYRQTLGQGPEFLTYFQNEAQLEKSRLLSDRFSAERPKGSFSTLEIQRTEQGDSAMYLCASSPKQNTIYFGEGSWLTVV.

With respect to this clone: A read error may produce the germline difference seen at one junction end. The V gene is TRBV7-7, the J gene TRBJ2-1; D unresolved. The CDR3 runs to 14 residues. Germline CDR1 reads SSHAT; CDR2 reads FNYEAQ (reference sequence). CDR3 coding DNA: TGTGCTAGCAGCTTAGACGGCTCCTACAATGAGCAGTTCTTC. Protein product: CASSLDGSYNEQFF. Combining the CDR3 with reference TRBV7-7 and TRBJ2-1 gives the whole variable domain GAGVSQSPRYKVTKRGQDVTLRCDPISSHATLYWYQQALGQGPEFLTYFNYEAQPDKSGLPSDRFSAERPEGSISTLTIQRTEQRDSAMYRCASSLDGSYNEQFFGPGTRLTVL.

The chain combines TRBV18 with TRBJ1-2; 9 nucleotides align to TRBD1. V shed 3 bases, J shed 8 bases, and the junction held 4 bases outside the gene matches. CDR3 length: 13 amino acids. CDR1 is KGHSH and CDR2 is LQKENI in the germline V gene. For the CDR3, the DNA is TGTGCCAGCTCACCTAGGACAGGGGTAGGCTACACCTTC. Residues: CASSPRTGVGYTF.

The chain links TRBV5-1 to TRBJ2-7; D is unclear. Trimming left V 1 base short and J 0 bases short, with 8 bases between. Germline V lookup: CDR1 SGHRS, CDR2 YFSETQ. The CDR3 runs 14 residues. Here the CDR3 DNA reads TGCGCCAGCAGCTTGAGGCAGGTCTCCTACGAGCAGTACTTC. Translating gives CASSLRQVSYEQYF.